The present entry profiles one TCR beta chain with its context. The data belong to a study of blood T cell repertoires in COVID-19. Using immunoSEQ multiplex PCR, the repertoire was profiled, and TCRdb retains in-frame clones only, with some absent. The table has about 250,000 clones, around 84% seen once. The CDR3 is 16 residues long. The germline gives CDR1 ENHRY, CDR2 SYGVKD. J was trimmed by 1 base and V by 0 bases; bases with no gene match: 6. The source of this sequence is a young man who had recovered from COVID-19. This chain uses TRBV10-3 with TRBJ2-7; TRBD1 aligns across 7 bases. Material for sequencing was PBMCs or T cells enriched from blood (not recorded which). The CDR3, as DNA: TGTGCCATCAGTGAGTCGTTAGGGGGCGCGTCCTACGAGCAGTACTTC. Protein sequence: CAISESLGGASYEQYF.